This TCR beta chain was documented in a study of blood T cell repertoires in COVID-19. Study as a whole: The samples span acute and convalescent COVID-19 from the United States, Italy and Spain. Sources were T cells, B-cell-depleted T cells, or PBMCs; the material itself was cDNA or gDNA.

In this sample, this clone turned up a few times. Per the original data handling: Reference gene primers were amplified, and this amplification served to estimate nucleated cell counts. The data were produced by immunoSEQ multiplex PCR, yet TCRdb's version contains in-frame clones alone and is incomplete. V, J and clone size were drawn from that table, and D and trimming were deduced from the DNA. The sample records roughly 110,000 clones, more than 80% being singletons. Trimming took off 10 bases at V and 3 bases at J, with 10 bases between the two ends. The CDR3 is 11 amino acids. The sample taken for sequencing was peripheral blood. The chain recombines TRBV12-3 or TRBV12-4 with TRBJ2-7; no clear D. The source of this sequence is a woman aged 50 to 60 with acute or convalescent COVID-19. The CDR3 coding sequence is TGTGCCACCTCGAGAGGCTACGAGCAGTACTTC. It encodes CATSRGYEQYF.